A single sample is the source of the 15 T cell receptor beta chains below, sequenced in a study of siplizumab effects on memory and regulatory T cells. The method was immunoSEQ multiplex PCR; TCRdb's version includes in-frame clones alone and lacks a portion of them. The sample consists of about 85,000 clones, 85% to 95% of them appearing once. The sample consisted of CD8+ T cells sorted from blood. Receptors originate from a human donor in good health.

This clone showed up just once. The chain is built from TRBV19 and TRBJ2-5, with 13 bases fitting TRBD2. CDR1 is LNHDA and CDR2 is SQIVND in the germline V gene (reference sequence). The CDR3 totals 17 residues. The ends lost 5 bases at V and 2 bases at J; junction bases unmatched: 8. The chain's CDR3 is CASSSWTSGSLQETQYF. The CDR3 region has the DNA TGTGCCAGTAGTTCCTGGACTAGCGGGAGCCTACAAGAGACCCAGTACTTC.

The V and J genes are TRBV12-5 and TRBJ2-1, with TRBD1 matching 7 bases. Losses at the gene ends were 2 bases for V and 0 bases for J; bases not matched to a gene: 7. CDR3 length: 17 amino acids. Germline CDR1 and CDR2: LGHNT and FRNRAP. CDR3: CASGLTLTGSSYNEQFF. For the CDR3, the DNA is TGTGCTAGTGGTTTGACCCTGACAGGGAGCTCCTACAATGAGCAGTTCTTC.

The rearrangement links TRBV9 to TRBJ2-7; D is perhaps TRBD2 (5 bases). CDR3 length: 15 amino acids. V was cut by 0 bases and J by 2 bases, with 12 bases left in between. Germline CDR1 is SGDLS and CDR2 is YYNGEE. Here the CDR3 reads CASSVALAGTYEQYF. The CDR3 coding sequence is TGTGCCAGCAGCGTAGCCCTAGCAGGAACCTACGAGCAGTACTTC.

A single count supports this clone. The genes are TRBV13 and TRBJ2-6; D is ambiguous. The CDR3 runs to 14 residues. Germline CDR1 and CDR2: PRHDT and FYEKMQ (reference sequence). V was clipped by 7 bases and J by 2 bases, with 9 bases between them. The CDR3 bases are TGTGCCAGCATGAGAGTGGCTGGGGCCAACGTCCTGACTTTC. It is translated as CASMRVAGANVLTF. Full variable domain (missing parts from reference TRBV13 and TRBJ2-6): AAGVIQSPRHLIKEKRETATLKCYPIPRHDTVYWYQQGPGQDPQFLISFYEKMQSDKGSIPDRFSAQQFSDYHSELNMSSLELGDSALYFCASMRVAGANVLTFGAGSRLTVL.

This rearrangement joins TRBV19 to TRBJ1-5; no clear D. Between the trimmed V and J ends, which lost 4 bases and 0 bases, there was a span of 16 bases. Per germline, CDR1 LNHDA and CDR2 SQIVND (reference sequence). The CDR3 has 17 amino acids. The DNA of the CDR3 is TGTGCCAGTAGTACCTCCGCCCGGATGCATAGCAATCAGCCCCAGCATTTT. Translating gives CASSTSARMHSNQPQHF.

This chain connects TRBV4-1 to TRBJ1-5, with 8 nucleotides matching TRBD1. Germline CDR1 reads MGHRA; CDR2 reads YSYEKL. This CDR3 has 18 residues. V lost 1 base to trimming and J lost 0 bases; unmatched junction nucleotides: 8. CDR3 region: CASSQVLTGGYSNQPQHF. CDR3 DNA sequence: TGCGCCAGCAGCCAAGTTCTAACAGGGGGTTATAGCAATCAGCCCCAGCATTTT.

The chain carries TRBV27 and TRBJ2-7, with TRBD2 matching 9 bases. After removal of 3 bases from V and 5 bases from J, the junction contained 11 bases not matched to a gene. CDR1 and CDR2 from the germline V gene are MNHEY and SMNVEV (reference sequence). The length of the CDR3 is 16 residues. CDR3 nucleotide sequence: TGTGCCAGCAGTTTCCTGACTAGCGGCGGTTTCAACGAGCAGTACTTC. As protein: CASSFLTSGGFNEQYF.

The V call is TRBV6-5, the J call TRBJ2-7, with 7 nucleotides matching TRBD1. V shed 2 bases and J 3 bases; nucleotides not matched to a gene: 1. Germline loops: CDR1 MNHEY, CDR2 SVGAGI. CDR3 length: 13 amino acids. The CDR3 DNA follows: TGTGCCAGCAGTTACAGGGACAGCTACGAGCAGTACTTC. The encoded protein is CASSYRDSYEQYF.

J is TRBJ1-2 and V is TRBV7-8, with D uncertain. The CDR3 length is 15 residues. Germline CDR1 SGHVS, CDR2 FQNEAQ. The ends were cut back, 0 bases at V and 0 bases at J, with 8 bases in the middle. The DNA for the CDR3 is TGTGCCAGCAGCTTAGCGGAAGTAACTAACTATGGCTACACCTTC. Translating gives CASSLAEVTNYGYTF.

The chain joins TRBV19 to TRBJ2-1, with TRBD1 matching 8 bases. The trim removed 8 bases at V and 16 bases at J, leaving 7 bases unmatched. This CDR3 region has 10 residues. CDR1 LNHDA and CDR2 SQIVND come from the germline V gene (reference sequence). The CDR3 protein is CASGRTGNFF. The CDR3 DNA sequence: TGTGCCAGTGGAAGGACAGGGAACTTCTTC.

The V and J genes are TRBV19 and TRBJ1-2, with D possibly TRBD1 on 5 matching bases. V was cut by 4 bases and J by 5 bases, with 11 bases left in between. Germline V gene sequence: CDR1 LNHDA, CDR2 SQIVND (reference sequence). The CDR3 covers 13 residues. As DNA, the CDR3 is TGTGCCAGTAGTAACCAGGGCGGGTATGGCTACACCTTC. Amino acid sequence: CASSNQGGYGYTF.

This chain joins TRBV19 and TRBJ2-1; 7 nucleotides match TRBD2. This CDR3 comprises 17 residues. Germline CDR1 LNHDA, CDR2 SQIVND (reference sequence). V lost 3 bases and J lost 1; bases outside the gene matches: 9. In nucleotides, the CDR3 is TGTGCCAGTAGTATTACCGGGAGGCCGGGTTCCTACAATGAGCAGTTCTTC. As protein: CASSITGRPGSYNEQFF.

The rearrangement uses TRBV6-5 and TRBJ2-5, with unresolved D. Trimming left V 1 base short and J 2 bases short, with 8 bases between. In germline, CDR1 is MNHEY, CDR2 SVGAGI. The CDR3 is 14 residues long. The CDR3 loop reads CASSYWAKQETQYF. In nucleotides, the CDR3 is TGTGCCAGCAGTTACTGGGCCAAGCAAGAGACCCAGTACTTC.

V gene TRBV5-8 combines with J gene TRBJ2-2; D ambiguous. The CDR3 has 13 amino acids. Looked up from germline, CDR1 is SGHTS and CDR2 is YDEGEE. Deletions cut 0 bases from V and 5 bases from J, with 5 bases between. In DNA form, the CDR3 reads TGTGCCAGCAGCTTGGTGCAGACCGGGGAGCTGTTTTTT. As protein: CASSLVQTGELFF.

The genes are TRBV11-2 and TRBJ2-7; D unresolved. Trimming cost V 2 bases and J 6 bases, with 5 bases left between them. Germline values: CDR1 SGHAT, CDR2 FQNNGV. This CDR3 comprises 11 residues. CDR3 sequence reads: CASSLSLEQYF. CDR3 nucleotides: TGTGCCAGCAGCTTATCTCTCGAGCAGTACTTC.